This T cell receptor (beta chain) was sequenced for a study of blood T cell repertoires in COVID-19. Study context: Samples representing acute and convalescent COVID-19 were sourced from the United States, Italy and Spain. Sample material is recorded as cDNA or gDNA derived from T cells, B-cell-depleted T cells, or PBMCs.

The CDR3 runs to 12 residues. V was cut by 4 bases and J by 7 bases, with 11 bases left in between. In the authors' workflow: Estimates of nucleated cell counts were drawn from the amplification of reference gene primers. The data were produced by immunoSEQ multiplex PCR, yet TCRdb's version contains in-frame clones alone and is incomplete. V and J calls and clone size are given by that table; D and trimming were obtained from the DNA. Among under 350,000 clones listed, 75% to 90% were seen once. The specimen sequenced was peripheral blood. This TCR derives from a woman in her 70s with acute or convalescent COVID-19. V and J are TRBV12-3 or TRBV12-4 and TRBJ2-7; D gene ambiguous. CDR3 loop: CASSSLVREQYF. The CDR3 DNA reads TGTGCCAGCAGTTCCCTAGTGCGGGAGCAGTACTTC.